This T cell receptor beta chain comes out of a study of cytomegalovirus exposure and HLA in healthy donors. Study results and caveats: Several of the most significant clusters appeared, in a later analysis, to be linked to common viral pathogens.

The CDR3 runs 15 residues. The germline CDR1 and CDR2 sequences are SEHNR and FQNEAQ (reference sequence). Trimming stripped 1 base from V and 5 bases from J, with 11 bases between. Healthy bone marrow donors made up the donors. This clone was counted at least ten times. Its cognate antigen is unknown. PCR was performed using 60 Vbeta and 13 Jbeta primers. Sequenced by immunoSEQ multiplex PCR; TCRdb stores in-frame clones only, minus some. The sample has fewer than 150,000 clones; about 86% are singletons. The sequenced material came from PBMCs. This TCR was sampled from a man aged 40-49 years in good health and CMV-seropositive. The V and J genes are TRBV7-9 and TRBJ1-4; D unclear. In nucleotides, the CDR3 is TGTGCCAGCAGCTTAGACAGAGTCTCAAATGAAAAACTGTTTTTT. This gives the protein CASSLDRVSNEKLFF.